The 11 T cell receptor beta chains presented below share a single source sample, sequenced in a study of blood T cell repertoires in COVID-19. Some clones are missing from TCRdb's copy, which holds only in-frame ones; the method was immunoSEQ multiplex PCR. Of 100,000 to 150,000 clones listed, roughly 84% are singletons. Sequencing input: peripheral blood. These receptors originate from a woman aged 30 to 39 who had recovered from COVID-19.

The CDR3 sequence is CASSLAPGVSTDTQYF. The CDR3 coding sequence is TGCGCCAGCAGCTTGGCTCCGGGAGTGAGCACAGATACGCAGTATTTT. V is TRBV5-1 and J is TRBJ2-3, with D possibly being TRBD2 (6 bases). This CDR3 comprises 16 residues. The V end lost 0 bases, the J end lost 0 bases, and 11 bases lay between the germline ends. The germline gives CDR1 SGHRS, CDR2 YFSETQ.

The CDR3 sequence is CASSPLSRTGAFF. The CDR3, as DNA: TGTGCCAGCTCACCACTTTCTAGAACAGGAGCTTTCTTT. The chain links TRBV18 to TRBJ1-1; perhaps TRBD1 as D (5 bases). Germline CDR1 KGHSH, CDR2 LQKENI. V was trimmed by 1 base and J by 10 bases, leaving 13 bases between them. The CDR3 consists of 13 residues.

This clone was observed a handful of times. The V and J genes are TRBV6-5 and TRBJ1-1; 10 bases agree with TRBD1. The trim removed 11 bases at V and 5 bases at J, leaving 8 bases unmatched. Germline V gene sequence: CDR1 MNHEY, CDR2 SVGAGI. The CDR3 has 13 residues. CDR3 protein: CACQTGGRTEAFF. The CDR3 coding sequence is TGTGCCTGCCAGACAGGGGGCCGAACTGAAGCTTTCTTT.

Details on this clone: At one boundary the junction diverges from the germline segment, which might be a read error. CDR3: CASSSPTDRVSF. The CDR3, as DNA: TGTGCCAGCAGCTCCCCTACTGACAGGGTATCCTTC. V is TRBV7-9 and J is TRBJ2-7; TRBD1 aligns across 7 bases. This CDR3 is built from 12 residues. Germline V CDR1 and CDR2: SEHNR, FQNEAQ (reference sequence).

The chain joins TRBV5-5 to TRBJ2-1; TRBD1 aligns across 11 bases. Per germline, CDR1 SGHKS and CDR2 YYEKEE (reference sequence). The CDR3 runs 16 residues. V gave up 2 bases and J gave up 6 bases; unmatched junction bases: 7. The CDR3, as DNA: TGTGCCAGCAGCTTCCATGGGACAGGGGGGATCAATGAGCAGTTCTTC. It is translated as CASSFHGTGGINEQFF.

The rearrangement joins TRBV19 to TRBJ1-2; tentatively, D is TRBD1 (6 bases). Germline CDR1 reads LNHDA; CDR2 reads SQIVND (reference sequence). V was trimmed by 6 bases and J by 2 bases, leaving 16 bases between them. The CDR3 contains 15 residues. CDR3 coding DNA: TGTGCCAGTAGCCTCCCCGACAGGCCCAACTATGGCTACACCTTC. This codes for CASSLPDRPNYGYTF.

The chain combines TRBV14 with TRBJ2-7; 9 nucleotides match TRBD1. V gave up 1 base and J gave up 2 bases; unmatched junction bases: 3. The CDR3 has 15 amino acids. The germline V gene encodes CDR1 SGHDN and CDR2 FVKESK. The CDR3 sequence is CASSQVGQGPYEQYF. CDR3 DNA sequence: TGTGCCAGCAGCCAAGTGGGACAGGGCCCCTACGAGCAGTACTTC.

The chain joins TRBV14 to TRBJ2-1; D not resolved. The V gene's germline CDR1 is SGHDN and CDR2 FVKESK. With 1 base removed from V and 0 bases from J, the gap between germline ends came to 10 bases. This CDR3 is 16 amino acids long. The CDR3 sequence: CASSQGALISYNEQFF. The CDR3 DNA sequence: TGTGCCAGCAGCCAAGGTGCGCTTATCTCCTACAATGAGCAGTTCTTC.

V is TRBV3-1 (or the pseudogene TRBV3-2) and J is TRBJ1-1; 10 bases line up with TRBD1. Germline assignment: CDR1 LGHDT and CDR2 YNNKEL (reference sequence). With V trimmed by 5 bases and J by 4 bases, 4 bases remained unmatched. This CDR3 comprises 14 residues. The CDR3 here is CASSSRTGGTEAFF. The CDR3 nucleotides are TGTGCCAGCAGCTCAAGGACAGGGGGCACTGAAGCTTTCTTT.

The chain carries TRBV12-3 or TRBV12-4 and TRBJ2-1; D uncertain. Deletions cut 2 bases from V and 7 bases from J, with 6 bases between. This CDR3 is built from 12 residues. CDR3 protein: CASSLYENEQFF. The CDR3 bases are TGTGCCAGCAGTTTATACGAGAATGAGCAGTTCTTC.

This chain links TRBV12-3 or TRBV12-4 with TRBJ2-7; TRBD1 is a possible D gene (6 bases). V lost 6 bases and J 1 base, leaving 10 bases between the germline ends. The CDR3 has 13 amino acids. Here the CDR3 reads CASRPGQSYEQYF. The CDR3 DNA follows: TGTGCCAGCAGGCCCGGACAGTCCTACGAGCAGTACTTC.